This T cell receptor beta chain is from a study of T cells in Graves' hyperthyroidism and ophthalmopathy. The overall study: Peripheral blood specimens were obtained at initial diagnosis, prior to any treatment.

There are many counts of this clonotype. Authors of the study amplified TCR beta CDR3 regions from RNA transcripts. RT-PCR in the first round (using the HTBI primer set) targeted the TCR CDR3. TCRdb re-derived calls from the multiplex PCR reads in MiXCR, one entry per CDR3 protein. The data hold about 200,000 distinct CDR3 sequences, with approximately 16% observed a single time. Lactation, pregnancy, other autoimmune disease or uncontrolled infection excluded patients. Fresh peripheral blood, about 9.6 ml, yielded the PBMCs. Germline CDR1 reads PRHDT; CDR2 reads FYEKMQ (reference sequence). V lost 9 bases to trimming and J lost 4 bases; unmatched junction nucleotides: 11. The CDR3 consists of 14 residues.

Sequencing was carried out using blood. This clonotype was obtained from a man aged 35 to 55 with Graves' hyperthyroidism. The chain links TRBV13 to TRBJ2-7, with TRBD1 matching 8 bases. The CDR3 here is CASRRAGGKYEQYF. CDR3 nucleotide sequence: TGTGCCAGTAGGAGGGCAGGGGGCAAATACGAGCAGTACTTC.